A selection of T cell receptor beta chains follows, all from one sample in a study of human T cells and chemical hapten exposure. TCRdb ran MiXCR on the RACE reads and lists one entry per CDR3 protein. Counted here are 340,000 or so distinct CDR3 sequences, approximately 6.9% occurring once; the ten biggest clones make up 8% to 9%. The starting material was whole blood, obtained in connection with sensitization to the hapten diphenylcyclopropenone (DPC). These receptor sequences come from a woman aged 18-35 years with alopecia areata. Some clones in this sample may be carry-over from other donors' samples. Both conserved end residues are part of each CDR3. The D gene is left open where the match is weak. Clone size, where shown, is once, few, many, or a class for clones that have expanded.

13	TRBV10-3	many	TRBJ1-5	.	CATRGSLNQPQHF	TGTGCCACCAGGGGCTCCCTCAATCAGCCCCAGCATTTT
14	TRBV25-1	few	TRBJ1-6	.	CASSEFGLNSPLHF	TGTGCCAGCAGTGAATTTGGCCTTAATTCACCCCTCCACTTT
14	TRBV4-1	.	TRBJ2-7	.	CASSQEFSSYEQYF	TGCGCCAGCAGCCAAGAATTTAGCTCCTACGAGCAGTACTTC
15	TRBV11-2	.	TRBJ1-1	.	CASSNMGTDLTEAFF	TGTGCCAGCAGCAATATGGGGACGGATCTCACGGAGGCTTTCTTT
15	TRBV6-2/TRBV6-3	.	TRBJ1-2	TRBD1	CASSSSTGGLGGYTF	TGTGCCAGCAGCTCCTCGACAGGGGGCCTGGGCGGCTACACCTTC
14	TRBV9	.	TRBJ2-3	TRBD1	CASSAGGDTDTQYF	TGTGCCAGCAGCGCAGGGGGCGATACAGATACGCAGTATTTT
15	TRBV6-2/TRBV6-3	many	TRBJ2-6	.	CASSSVGSGANVLTF	TGTGCCAGCAGCTCCGTTGGGTCTGGGGCCAACGTCCTGACTTTC
14	TRBV24-1	.	TRBJ2-3	TRBD1	CATRRGQGTDTQYF	TGTGCCACCAGGAGGGGACAGGGGACAGATACGCAGTATTTT
16	TRBV4-2	many	TRBJ2-4	.	CASSQDRWLAKNIQYF	TGTGCCAGCAGCCAAGATCGTTGGTTAGCCAAAAACATTCAGTACTTC
12	TRBV12-3/TRBV12-4	many	TRBJ2-1	.	CASSLLGYEQFF	TGTGCCAGCAGTTTATTGGGTTATGAGCAGTTCTTC
15	TRBV4-3	few	TRBJ1-2	TRBD1	CASSQTTGNTYGYTF	TGCGCCAGCAGCCAAACGACAGGGAACACCTATGGCTACACCTTC
17	TRBV14	many	TRBJ2-3	TRBD2	CASSQDRGGGALDTQYF	TGTGCCAGCAGCCAAGATCGCGGCGGGGGGGCTTTAGATACGCAGTATTTT
13	TRBV10-3	.	TRBJ2-5	TRBD1	CAINRGTEETQYF	TGTGCCATCAACCGAGGGACAGAAGAGACCCAGTACTTC
12	TRBV20-1	.	TRBJ2-3	.	CSAGGGLDTQYF	TGCAGTGCTGGAGGGGGATTGGATACGCAGTATTTT
15	TRBV10-3	many	TRBJ2-3	TRBD2	CAISEFRGGKDTQYF	TGTGCCATCAGTGAGTTCCGGGGGGGCAAAGATACGCAGTATTTT
15	TRBV24-1	.	TRBJ1-1	TRBD1	CATGGTGAMNTEAFF	TGTGCCACCGGAGGGACAGGGGCTATGAACACTGAAGCTTTCTTT